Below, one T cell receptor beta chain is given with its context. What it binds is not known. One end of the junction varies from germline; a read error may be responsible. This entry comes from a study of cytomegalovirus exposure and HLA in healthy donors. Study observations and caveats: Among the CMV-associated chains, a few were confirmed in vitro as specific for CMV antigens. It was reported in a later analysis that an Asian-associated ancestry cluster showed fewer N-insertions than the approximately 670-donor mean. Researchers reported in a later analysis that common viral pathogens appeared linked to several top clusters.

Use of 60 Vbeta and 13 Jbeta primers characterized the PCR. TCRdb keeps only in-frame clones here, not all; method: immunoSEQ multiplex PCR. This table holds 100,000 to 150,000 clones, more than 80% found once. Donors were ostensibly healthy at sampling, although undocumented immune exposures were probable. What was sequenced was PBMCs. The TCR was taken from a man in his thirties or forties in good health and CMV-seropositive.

The CDR3 region is CASSFEDYGHTF. CDR3 DNA: TGTGCCAGCAGCTTTGAAGATTATGGCCACACCTTC. The chain is built from TRBV7-9 and TRBJ1-2; D remains ambiguous. The CDR3 has 12 residues. The germline V gene encodes CDR1 SEHNR and CDR2 FQNEAQ (reference sequence).